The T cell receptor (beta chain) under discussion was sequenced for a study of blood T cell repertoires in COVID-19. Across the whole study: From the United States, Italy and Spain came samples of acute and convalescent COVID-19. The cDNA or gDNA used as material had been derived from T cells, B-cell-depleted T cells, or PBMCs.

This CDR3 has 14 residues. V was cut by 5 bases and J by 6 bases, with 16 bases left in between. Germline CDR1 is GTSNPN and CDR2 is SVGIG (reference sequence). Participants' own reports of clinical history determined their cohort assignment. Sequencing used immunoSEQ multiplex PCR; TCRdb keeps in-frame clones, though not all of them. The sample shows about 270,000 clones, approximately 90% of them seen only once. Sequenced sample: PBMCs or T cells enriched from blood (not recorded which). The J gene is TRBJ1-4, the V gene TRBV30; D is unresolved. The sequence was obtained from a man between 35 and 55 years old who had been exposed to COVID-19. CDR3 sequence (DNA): TGTGCCTGGGAACGACTACCCGGGGATGAAAAACTGTTTTTT. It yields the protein CAWERLPGDEKLFF.